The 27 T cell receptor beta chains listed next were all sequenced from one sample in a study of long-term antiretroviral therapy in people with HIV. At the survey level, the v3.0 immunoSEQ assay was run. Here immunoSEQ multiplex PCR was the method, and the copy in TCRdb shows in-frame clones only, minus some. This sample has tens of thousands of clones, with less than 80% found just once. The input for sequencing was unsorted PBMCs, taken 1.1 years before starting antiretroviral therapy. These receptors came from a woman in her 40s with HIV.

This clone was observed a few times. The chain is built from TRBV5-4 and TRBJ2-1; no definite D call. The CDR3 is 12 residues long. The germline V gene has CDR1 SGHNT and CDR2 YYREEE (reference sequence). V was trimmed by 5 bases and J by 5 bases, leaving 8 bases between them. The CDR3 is CASRLGHNEQFF. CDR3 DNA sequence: TGTGCCAGCAGACTCGGCCACAATGAGCAGTTCTTC.

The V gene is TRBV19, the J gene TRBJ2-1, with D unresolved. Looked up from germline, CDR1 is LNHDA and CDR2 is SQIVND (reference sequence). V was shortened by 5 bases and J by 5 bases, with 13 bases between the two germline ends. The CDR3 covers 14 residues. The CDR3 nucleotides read TGTGCCAGTAGTCCCTACCCCAGCGACAATGAGCAGTTCTTC. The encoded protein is CASSPYPSDNEQFF.

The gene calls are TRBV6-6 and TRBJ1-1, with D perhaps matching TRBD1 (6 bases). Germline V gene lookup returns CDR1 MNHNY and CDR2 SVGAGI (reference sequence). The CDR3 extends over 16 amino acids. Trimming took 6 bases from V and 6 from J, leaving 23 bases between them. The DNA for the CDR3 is TGTGCCAGCAGCCCTGACACAGGGCCCGCTTTCGCTGAAGCTTTCTTT. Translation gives CASSPDTGPAFAEAFF.

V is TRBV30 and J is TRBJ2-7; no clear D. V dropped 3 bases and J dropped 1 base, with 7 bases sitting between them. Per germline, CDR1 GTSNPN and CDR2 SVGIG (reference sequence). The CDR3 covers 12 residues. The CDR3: CAWSAQSYEQYF. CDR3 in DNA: TGTGCCTGGAGCGCTCAGTCCTACGAGCAGTACTTC.

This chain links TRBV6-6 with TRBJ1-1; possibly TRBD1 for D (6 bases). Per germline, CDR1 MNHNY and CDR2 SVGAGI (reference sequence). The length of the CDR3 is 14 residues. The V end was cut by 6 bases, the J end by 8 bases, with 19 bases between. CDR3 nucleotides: TGTGCCAGCAGAAGTATAGACAGGAAAGGCGAAGCTTTCTTT. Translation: CASRSIDRKGEAFF.

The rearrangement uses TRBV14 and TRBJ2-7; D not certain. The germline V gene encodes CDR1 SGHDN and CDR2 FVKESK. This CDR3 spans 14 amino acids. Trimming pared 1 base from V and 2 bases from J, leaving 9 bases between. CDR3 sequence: CASSQVSGAYEQYF. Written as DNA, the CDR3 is TGTGCCAGCAGCCAAGTTTCCGGAGCCTACGAGCAGTACTTC.

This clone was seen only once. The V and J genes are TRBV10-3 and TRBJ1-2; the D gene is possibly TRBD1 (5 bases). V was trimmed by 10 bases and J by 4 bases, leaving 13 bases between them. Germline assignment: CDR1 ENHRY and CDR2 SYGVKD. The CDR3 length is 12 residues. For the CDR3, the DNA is TGTGCCACTGGGGACGGCGTCTATGGCTACACCTTC. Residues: CATGDGVYGYTF.

The CDR3 region is CASSLERWGEQFF. The CDR3 DNA sequence: TGTGCCAGCAGCTTGGAAAGGTGGGGTGAGCAGTTCTTC. The chain combines TRBV5-5 with TRBJ2-1; D unresolved. With 0 bases removed from V and 9 bases from J, the gap between germline ends came to 10 bases. The germline V gene encodes CDR1 SGHKS and CDR2 YYEKEE (reference sequence). The length of the CDR3 is 13 residues.

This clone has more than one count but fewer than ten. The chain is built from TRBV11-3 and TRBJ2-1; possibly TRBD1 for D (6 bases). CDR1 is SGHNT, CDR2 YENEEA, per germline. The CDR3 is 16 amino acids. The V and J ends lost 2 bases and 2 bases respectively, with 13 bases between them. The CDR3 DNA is TGTGCCAGCAGCTTACGGACAGTAACGACCTACAATGAGCAGTTCTTC. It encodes CASSLRTVTTYNEQFF.

The DNA for the CDR3 is TGTGCCAGCAGCCAAGCGCCGGGACACTACAATGAGCAGTTCTTC. Translating gives CASSQAPGHYNEQFF. The gene calls are TRBV4-2 and TRBJ2-1, with D perhaps TRBD1 (6 bases). Trimming removed 1 base at V and 3 bases at J, with 10 bases between. CDR3 length: 15 amino acids. Germline V gives CDR1 LGHNA, CDR2 YNFKEQ.

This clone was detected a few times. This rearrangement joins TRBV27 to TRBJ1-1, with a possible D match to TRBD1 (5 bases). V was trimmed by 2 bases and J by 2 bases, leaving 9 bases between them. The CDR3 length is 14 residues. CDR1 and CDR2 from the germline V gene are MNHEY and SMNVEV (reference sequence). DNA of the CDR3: TGTGCCAGCAGTTTACGAGGGGCAAACACTGAAGCTTTCTTT. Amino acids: CASSLRGANTEAFF.

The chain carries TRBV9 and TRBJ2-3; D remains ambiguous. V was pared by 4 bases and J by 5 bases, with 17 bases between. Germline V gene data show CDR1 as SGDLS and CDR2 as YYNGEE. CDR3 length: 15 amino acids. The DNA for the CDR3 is TGTGCCAGCAGCCCCCGAGACGGCGTAATAGATACGCAGTATTTT. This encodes CASSPRDGVIDTQYF.

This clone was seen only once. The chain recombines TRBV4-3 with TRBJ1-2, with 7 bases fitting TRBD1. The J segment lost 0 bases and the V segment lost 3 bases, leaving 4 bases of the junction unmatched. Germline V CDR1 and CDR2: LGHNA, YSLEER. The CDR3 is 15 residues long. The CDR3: CASSQAGTANYGYTF. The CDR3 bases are TGCGCCAGCAGCCAGGCCGGGACAGCTAACTATGGCTACACCTTC.

In DNA, the CDR3 is TGTGCTAGTGGTCGGGACGGGAGCACAGATACGCAGTATTTT. This codes for CASGRDGSTDTQYF. V usage is TRBV12-5 and J usage is TRBJ2-3; the D call may be TRBD1 or TRBD2 (5 bases each). The CDR3 length is 14 residues. V lost 5 bases to trimming and J lost 0 bases, with 9 bases between them. Germline CDR1 is LGHNT and CDR2 is FRNRAP.

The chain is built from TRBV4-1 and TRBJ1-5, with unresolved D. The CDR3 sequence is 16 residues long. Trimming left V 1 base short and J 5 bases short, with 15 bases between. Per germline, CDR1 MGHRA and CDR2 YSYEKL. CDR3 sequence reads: CASSQAEEMSHQPQHF. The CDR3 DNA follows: TGCGCCAGCAGCCAAGCGGAGGAGATGAGTCATCAGCCCCAGCATTTT.

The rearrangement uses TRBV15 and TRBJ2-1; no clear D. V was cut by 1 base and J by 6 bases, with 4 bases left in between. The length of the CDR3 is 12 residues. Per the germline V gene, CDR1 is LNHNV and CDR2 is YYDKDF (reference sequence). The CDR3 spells CATSRAFNEQFF. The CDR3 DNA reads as TGTGCCACCAGCAGAGCTTTCAATGAGCAGTTCTTC.

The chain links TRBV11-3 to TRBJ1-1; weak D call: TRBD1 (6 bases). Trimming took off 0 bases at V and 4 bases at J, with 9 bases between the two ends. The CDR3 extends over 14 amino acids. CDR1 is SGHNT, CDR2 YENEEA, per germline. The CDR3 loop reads CASSLEGAGTEAFF. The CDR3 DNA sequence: TGTGCCAGCAGCTTAGAGGGGGCGGGCACTGAAGCTTTCTTT.

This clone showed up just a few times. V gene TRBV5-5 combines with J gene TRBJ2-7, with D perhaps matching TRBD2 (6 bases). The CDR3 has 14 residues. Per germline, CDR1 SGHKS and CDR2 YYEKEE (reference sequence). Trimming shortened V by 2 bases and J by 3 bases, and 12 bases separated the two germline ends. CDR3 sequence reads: CASSLGTEFYEQYF. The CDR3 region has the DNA TGTGCCAGCAGCTTAGGGACTGAGTTCTACGAGCAGTACTTC.

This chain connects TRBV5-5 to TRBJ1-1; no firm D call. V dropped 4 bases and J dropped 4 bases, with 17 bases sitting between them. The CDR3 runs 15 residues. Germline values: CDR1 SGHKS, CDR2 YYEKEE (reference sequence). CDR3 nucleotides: TGTGCCAGCAGCGAATACTTATCTTCAGGCACTGAAGCTTTCTTT. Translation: CASSEYLSSGTEAFF. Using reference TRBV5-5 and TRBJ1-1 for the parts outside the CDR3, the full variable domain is DAGVTQSPTHLIKTRGQQVTLRCSPISGHKSVSWYQQVLGQGPQFIFQYYEKEERGRGNFPDRFSARQFPNYSSELNVNALLLGDSALYLCASSEYLSSGTEAFFGQGTRLTVV.

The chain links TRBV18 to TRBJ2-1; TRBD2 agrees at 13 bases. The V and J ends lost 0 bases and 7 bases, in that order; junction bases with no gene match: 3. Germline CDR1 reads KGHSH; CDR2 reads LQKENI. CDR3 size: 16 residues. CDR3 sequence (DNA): TGTGCCAGCTCACCACCGGGACTAGCGGGGAGAAATGAGCAGTTCTTC. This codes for CASSPPGLAGRNEQFF.

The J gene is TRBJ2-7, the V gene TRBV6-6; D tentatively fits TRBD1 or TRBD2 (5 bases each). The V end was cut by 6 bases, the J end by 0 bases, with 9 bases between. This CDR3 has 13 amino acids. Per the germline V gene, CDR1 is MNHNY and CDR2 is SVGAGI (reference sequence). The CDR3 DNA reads TGTGCCAGCAGATCCGGGACCTCCTACGAGCAGTACTTC. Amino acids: CASRSGTSYEQYF.

This CDR3 reads CASSSLRQGGNTEAFF. The CDR3 DNA follows: TGCGCCAGCAGCTCACTAAGACAGGGAGGTAACACTGAAGCTTTCTTT. V is TRBV5-1 and J is TRBJ1-1; 7 bases match TRBD1. The CDR3 has 16 residues. CDR1 and CDR2 from the germline V gene are SGHRS and YFSETQ. The J segment lost 2 bases and the V segment lost 3 bases, leaving 10 bases of the junction unmatched.

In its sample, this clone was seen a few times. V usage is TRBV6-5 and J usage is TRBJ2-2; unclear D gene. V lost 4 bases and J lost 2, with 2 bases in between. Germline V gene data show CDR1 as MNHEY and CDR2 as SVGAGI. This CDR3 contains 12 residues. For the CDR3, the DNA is TGTGCCAGCAGTTCCAACACCGGGGAGCTGTTTTTT. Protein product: CASSSNTGELFF.

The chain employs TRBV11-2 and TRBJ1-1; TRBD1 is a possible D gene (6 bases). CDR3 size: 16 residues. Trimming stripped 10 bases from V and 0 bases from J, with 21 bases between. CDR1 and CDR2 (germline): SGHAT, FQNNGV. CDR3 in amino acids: CATNPGTSYMNTEAFF. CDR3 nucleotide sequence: TGTGCCACCAACCCGGGGACATCTTACATGAACACTGAAGCTTTCTTT.

CDR3 nucleotide sequence: TGCGCCAGCAGCCAAGAACAGGGTGGGGAGTATGGCTACACCTTC. Translation: CASSQEQGGEYGYTF. The gene calls are TRBV4-3 and TRBJ1-2; a possible D gene is TRBD1 (6 bases). CDR1 and CDR2 (germline): LGHNA, YSLEER. V lost 0 bases and J 5 bases, leaving 13 bases between the germline ends. The CDR3 consists of 15 residues.

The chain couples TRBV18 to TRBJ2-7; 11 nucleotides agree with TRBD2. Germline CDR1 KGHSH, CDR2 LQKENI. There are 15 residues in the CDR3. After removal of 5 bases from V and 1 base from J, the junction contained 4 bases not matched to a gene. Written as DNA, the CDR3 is TGTGCCAGCTCAGTGGGACTAGCGGATTCCTACGAGCAGTACTTC. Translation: CASSVGLADSYEQYF.

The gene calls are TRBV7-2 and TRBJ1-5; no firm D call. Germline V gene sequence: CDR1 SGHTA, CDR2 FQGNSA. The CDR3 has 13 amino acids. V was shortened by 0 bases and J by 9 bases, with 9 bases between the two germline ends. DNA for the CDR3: TGTGCCAGCAGCTTAGCCGCCGGTTCGCCCCAGCATTTT. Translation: CASSLAAGSPQHF.